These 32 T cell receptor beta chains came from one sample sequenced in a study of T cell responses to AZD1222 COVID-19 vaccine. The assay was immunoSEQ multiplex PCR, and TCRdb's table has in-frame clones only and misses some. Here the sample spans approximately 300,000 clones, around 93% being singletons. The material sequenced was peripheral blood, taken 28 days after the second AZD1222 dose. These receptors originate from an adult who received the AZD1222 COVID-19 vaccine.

CDR3 coding DNA: TGCGCCAGCAGCCAAGTTGCGGCCCGGGGGGGCACAGATACGCAGTATTTT. Translating gives CASSQVAARGGTDTQYF. The V call is TRBV4-3, the J call TRBJ2-3; TRBD2 matches at 7 bases. V lost 1 base to trimming and J lost 1 base; unmatched junction nucleotides: 8. Germline CDR1 reads LGHNA; CDR2 reads YSLEER. CDR3 size: 17 residues.

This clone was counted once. The DNA for the CDR3 is TGTGCCAGCACGGCGGGGGGGACAGTCCCGTACGAGCAGTACTTC. Its translation is CASTAGGTVPYEQYF. The chain uses TRBV5-4 and TRBJ2-7; TRBD2 agrees at 9 bases. V was pared by 6 bases and J by 4 bases, with 11 bases of the junction left unmatched. This CDR3 contains 15 residues. Germline CDR1 is SGHNT and CDR2 is YYREEE (reference sequence).

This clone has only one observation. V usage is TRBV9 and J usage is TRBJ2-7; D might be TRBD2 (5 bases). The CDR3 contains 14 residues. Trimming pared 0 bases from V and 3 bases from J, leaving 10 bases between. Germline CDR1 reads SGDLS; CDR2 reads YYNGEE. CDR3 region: CASSVDGKIYEQYF. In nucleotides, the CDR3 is TGTGCCAGCAGCGTAGACGGGAAGATCTACGAGCAGTACTTC.

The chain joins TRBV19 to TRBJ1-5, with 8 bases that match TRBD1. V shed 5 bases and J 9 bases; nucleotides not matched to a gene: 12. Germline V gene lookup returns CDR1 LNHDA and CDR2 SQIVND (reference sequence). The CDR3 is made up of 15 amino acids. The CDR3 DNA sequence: TGTGCCAGTAGTCTCCTCCCAGGGGGCGAGTGGCCCCAGCATTTT. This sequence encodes CASSLLPGGEWPQHF.

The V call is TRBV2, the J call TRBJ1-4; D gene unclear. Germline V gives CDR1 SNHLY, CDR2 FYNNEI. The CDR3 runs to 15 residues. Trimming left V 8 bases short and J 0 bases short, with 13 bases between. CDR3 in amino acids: CASSKDSATNEKLFF. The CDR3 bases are TGTGCCAGCTCCAAGGACTCTGCAACTAATGAAAAACTGTTTTTT.

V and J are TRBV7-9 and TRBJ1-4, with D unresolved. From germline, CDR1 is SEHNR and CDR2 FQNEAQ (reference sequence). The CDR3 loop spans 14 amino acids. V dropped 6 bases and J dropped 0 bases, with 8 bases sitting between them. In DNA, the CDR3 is TGTGCCAGCAGGTCGTTGGCAACTAATGAAAAACTGTTTTTT. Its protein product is CASRSLATNEKLFF.

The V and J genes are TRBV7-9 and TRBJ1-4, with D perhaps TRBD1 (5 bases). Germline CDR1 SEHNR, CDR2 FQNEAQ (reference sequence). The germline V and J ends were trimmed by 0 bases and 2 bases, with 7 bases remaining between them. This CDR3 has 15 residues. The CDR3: CASSLARGTNEKLFF. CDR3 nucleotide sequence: TGTGCCAGCAGCTTAGCCCGGGGCACTAATGAAAAACTGTTTTTT. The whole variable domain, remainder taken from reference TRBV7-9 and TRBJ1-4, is DTGVSQNPRHKITKRGQNVTFRCDPISEHNRLYWYRQTLGQGPEFLTYFQNEAQLEKSRLLSDRFSAERPKGSFSTLEIQRTEQGDSAMYLCASSLARGTNEKLFFGSGTQLSVL.

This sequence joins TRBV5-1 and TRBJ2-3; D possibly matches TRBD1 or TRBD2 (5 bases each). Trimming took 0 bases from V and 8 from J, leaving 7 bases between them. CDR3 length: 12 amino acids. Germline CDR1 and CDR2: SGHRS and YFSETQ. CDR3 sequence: CASSLERGTQYF. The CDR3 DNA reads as TGCGCCAGCAGCTTGGAGAGGGGTACGCAGTATTTT.

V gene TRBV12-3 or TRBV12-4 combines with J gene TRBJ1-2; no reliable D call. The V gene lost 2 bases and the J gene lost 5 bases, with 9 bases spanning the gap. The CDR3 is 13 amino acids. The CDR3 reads CASSLPVRYGYTF. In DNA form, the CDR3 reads TGTGCCAGCAGTTTACCGGTCCGGTATGGCTACACCTTC.

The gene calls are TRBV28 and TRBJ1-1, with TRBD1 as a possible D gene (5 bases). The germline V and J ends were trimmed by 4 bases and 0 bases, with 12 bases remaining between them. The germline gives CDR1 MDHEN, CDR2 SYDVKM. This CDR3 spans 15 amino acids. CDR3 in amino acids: CASSSLRQMNTEAFF. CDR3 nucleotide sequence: TGTGCCAGCAGTTCATTACGACAGATGAACACTGAAGCTTTCTTT.

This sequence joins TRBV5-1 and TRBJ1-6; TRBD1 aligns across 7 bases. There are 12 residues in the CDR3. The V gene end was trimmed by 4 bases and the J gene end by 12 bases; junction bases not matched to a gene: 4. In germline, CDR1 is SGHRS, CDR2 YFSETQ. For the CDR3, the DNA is TGCGCCAGCAGCACAGGGGTTGGACCCCTCCACTTT. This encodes CASSTGVGPLHF.

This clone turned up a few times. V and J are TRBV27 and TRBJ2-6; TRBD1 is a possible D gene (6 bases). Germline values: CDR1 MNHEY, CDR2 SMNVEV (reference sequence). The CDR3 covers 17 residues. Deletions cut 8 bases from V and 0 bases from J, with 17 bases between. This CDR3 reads CASGLTGPISGANVLTF. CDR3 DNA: TGTGCCAGCGGATTGACAGGCCCTATCTCTGGGGCCAACGTCCTGACTTTC.

CDR3 bases: TGTGCCAGCTCCGGCTCGGGAATCACAGATACGCAGTATTTT. It codes for CASSGSGITDTQYF. V is TRBV5-4 and J is TRBJ2-3; tentatively, D is TRBD2 (5 bases). Germline CDR1 reads SGHNT; CDR2 reads YYREEE (reference sequence). Between the trimmed V and J ends, which lost 7 bases and 2 bases, there was a span of 14 bases. The CDR3 is 14 amino acids.

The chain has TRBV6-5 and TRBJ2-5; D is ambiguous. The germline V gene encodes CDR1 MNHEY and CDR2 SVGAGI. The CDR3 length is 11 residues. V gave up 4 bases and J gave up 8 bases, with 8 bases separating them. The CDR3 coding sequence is TGTGCCAGCAGTTCTGGGCCAACCCAGTACTTC. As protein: CASSSGPTQYF.

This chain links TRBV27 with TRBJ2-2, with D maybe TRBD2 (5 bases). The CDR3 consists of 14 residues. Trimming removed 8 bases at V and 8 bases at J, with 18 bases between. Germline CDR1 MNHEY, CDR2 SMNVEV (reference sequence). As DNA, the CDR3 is TGTGCCAGCCGGCGGGTTCGCGGCTCAGGGGAGCTGTTTTTT. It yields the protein CASRRVRGSGELFF.

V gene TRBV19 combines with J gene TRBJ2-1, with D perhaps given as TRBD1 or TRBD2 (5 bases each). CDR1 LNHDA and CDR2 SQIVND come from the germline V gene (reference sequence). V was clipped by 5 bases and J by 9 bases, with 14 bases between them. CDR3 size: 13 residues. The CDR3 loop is CASSSTRGSEQFF. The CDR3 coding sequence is TGTGCCAGTAGTTCAACTAGGGGATCTGAGCAGTTCTTC.

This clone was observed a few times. CDR3 in DNA: TGTGCCAGCAGCTTAAGAGGGACGAACACTGAAGCTTTCTTT. Encoded protein: CASSLRGTNTEAFF. The chain carries TRBV7-9 and TRBJ1-1; weak D call: TRBD1 (5 bases). Between the trimmed V and J ends, which lost 2 bases and 1 base, there was a span of 8 bases. CDR3 length: 14 residues. Germline-derived CDR1 and CDR2 are SEHNR and FQNEAQ (reference sequence).

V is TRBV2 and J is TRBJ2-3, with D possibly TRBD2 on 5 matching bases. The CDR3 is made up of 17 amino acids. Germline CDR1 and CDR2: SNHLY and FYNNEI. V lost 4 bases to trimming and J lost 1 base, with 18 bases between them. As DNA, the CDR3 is TGTGCCAGCAGTGTGGGAGTTTCTCCCGGGGGCACAGATACGCAGTATTTT. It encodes CASSVGVSPGGTDTQYF.

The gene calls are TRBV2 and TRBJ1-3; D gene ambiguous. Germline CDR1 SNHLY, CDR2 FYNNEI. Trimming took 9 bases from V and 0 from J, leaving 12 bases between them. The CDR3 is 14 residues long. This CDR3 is CASNSGSSGNTIYF. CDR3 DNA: TGTGCCAGTAACTCGGGTAGCTCTGGAAACACCATATATTTT.

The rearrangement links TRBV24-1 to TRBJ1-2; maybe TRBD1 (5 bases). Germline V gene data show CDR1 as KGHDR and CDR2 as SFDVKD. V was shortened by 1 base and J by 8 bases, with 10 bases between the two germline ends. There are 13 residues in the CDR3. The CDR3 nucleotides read TGTGCCACCAGTGATTTTCAGGGCGGCGGCTACACCTTC. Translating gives CATSDFQGGGYTF.

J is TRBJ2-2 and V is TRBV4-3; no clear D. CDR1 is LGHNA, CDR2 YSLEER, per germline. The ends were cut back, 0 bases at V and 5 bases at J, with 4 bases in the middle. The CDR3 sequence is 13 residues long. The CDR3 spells CASSQEYTGELFF. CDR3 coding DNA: TGCGCCAGCAGCCAAGAGTATACCGGGGAGCTGTTTTTT.

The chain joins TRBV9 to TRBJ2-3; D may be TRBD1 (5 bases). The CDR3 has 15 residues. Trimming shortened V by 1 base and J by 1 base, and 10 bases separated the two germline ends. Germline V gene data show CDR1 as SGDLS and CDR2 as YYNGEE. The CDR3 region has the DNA TGTGCCAGCAGCGTAAAGGGGAAAGGCACAGATACGCAGTATTTT. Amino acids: CASSVKGKGTDTQYF.

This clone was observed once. CDR3 nucleotide sequence: TGCGCCAGCAGCTTGGGGGTGGGCTTTTATTCACCCCTCCACTTT. Amino acids: CASSLGVGFYSPLHF. This chain joins TRBV5-1 and TRBJ1-6; D gene uncertain. In germline, CDR1 is SGHRS, CDR2 YFSETQ. V lost 0 bases, J lost 8 bases, and 12 bases lay in between. This CDR3 has 15 residues.

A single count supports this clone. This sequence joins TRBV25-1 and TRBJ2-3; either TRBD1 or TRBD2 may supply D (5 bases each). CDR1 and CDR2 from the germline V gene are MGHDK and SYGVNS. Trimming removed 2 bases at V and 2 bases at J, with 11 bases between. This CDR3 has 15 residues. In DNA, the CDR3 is TGTGCCAGCAGTGAACCGGGGCGGCACACAGATACGCAGTATTTT. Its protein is CASSEPGRHTDTQYF. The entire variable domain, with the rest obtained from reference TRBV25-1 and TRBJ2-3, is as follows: EADIYQTPRYLVIGTGKKITLECSQTMGHDKMYWYQQDPGMELHLIHYSYGVNSTEKGDLSSESTVSRIRTEHFPLTLESARPSHTSQYLCASSEPGRHTDTQYFGPGTRLTVL.

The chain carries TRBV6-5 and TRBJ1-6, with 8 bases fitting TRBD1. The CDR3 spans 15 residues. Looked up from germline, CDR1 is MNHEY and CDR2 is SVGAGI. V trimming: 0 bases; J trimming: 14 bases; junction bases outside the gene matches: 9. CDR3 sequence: CASSYSRQGAGTLHF. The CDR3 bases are TGTGCCAGCAGTTACTCACGGCAGGGGGCAGGAACCCTCCACTTT.

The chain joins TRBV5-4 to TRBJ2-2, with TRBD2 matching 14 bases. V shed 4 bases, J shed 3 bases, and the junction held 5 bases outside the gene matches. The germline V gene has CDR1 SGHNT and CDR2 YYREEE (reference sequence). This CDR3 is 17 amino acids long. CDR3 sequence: CASSQPGLAGDTGELFF. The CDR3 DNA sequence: TGTGCCAGCAGCCAACCGGGACTAGCGGGAGACACCGGGGAGCTGTTTTTT.

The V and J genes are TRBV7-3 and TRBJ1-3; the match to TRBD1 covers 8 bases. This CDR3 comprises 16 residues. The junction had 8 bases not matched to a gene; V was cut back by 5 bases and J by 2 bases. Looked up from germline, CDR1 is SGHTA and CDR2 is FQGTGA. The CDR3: CASSPGTGATGNTIYF. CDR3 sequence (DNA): TGTGCCAGCAGCCCCGGGACAGGCGCCACTGGAAACACCATATATTTT.

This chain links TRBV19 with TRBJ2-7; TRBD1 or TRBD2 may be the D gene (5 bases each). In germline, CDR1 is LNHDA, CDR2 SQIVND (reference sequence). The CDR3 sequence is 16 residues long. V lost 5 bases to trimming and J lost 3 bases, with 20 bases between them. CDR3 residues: CASSSHLKGTFYEQYF. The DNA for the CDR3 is TGTGCCAGTAGTTCACACTTAAAGGGGACCTTCTACGAGCAGTACTTC.

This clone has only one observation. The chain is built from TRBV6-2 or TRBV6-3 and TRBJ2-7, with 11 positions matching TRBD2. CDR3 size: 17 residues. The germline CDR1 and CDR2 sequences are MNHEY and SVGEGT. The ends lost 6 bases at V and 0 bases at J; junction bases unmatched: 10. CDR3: CASSPGTSGISSYEQYF. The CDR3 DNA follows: TGTGCCAGCAGCCCGGGGACTAGCGGAATTAGCTCCTACGAGCAGTACTTC.

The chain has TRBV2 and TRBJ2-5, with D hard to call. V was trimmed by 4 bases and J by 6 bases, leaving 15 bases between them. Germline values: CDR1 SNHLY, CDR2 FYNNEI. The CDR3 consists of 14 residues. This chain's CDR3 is CASSADPLSKTQYF. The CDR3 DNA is TGTGCCAGCAGTGCAGATCCGCTGTCAAAGACCCAGTACTTC.

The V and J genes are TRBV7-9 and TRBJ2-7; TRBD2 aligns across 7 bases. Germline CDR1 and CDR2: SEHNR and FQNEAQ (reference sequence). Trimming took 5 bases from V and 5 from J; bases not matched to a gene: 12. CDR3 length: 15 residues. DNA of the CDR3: TGTGCCAGCAGCCTAACCGCGGGGGTATTCGACGAGCAGTACTTC. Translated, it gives CASSLTAGVFDEQYF.

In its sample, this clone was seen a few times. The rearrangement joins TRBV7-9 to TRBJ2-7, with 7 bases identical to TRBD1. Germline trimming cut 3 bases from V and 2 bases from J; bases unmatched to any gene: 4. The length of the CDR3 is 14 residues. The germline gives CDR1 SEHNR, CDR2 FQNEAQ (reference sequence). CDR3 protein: CASSLTGPPYEQYF. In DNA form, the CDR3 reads TGTGCCAGCAGCTTGACAGGGCCCCCCTACGAGCAGTACTTC.